This T cell receptor beta chain was captured by sequencing in a study of blood T cell repertoires in COVID-19. Study as a whole: COVID-19 samples collected from the United States, Italy and Spain covered acute and convalescent phases. The analysed material was cDNA or gDNA that came from T cells, B-cell-depleted T cells, or PBMCs.

In the source study's methods: Nucleated cell number was recorded as an estimate derived from reference gene primer amplification. Assay: immunoSEQ multiplex PCR; the TCRdb copy retains only in-frame clones and omits some. V and J calls and clone size are given by that table; D and trimming were obtained from the DNA. Found here are 95,000 to 100,000 clones, approximately 81% of them singletons; the top ten hold about 1.7%. With V trimmed by 8 bases and J by 0 bases, 3 bases remained unmatched. The length of the CDR3 is 14 residues. CDR1 SNHLY and CDR2 FYNNEI come from the germline V gene. V and J are TRBV2 and TRBJ1-4; TRBD1 agrees at 7 bases. The specimen sequenced was peripheral blood. The source of this sequence is a woman in her 70s with active or convalescent COVID-19. The CDR3 sequence: CASQQGATNEKLFF. DNA for the CDR3: TGTGCCAGCCAGCAGGGGGCAACTAATGAAAAACTGTTTTTT. Combining the CDR3 with reference TRBV2 and TRBJ1-4 gives the whole variable domain EPEVTQTPSHQVTQMGQEVILRCVPISNHLYFYWYRQILGQKVEFLVSFYNNEISEKSEIFDDQFSVERPDGSNFTLKIRSTKLEDSAMYFCASQQGATNEKLFFGSGTQLSVL.